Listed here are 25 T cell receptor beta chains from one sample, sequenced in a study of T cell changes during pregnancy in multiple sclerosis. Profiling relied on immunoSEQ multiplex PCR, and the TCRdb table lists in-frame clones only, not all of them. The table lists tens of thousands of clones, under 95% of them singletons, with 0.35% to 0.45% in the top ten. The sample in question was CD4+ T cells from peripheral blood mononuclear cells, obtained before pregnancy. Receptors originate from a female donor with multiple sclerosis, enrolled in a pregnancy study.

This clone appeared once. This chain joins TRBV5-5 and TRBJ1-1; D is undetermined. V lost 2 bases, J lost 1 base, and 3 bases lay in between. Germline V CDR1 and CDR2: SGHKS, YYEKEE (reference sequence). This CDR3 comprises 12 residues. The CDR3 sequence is CASSFRNTEAFF. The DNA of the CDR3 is TGTGCCAGCAGCTTCAGGAACACTGAAGCTTTCTTT.

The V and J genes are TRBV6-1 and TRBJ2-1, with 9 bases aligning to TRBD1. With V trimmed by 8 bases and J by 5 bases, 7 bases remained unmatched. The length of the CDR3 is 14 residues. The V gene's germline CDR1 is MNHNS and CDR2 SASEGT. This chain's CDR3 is CASGRDRVNNEQFF. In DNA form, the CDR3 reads TGTGCCAGCGGACGGGACAGGGTGAACAATGAGCAGTTCTTC.

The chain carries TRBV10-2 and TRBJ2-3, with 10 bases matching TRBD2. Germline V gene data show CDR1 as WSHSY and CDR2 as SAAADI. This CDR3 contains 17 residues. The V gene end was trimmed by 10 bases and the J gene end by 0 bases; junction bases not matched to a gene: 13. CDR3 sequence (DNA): TGCGCCACCTCAATCGCTAGCGGGGGTACTAGCACAGATACGCAGTATTTT. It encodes CATSIASGGTSTDTQYF.

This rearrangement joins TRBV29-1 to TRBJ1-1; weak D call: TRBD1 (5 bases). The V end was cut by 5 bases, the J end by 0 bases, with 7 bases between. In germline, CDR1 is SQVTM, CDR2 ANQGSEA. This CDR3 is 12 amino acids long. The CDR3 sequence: CSVRGLNTEAFF. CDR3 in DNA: TGCAGCGTTCGGGGGTTGAACACTGAAGCTTTCTTT. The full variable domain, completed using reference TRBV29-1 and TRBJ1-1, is SAVISQKPSRDICQRGTSLTIQCQVDSQVTMMFWYRQQPGQSLTLIATANQGSEATYESGFVIDKFPISRPNLTFSTLTVSNMSPEDSSIYLCSVRGLNTEAFFGQGTRLTVV.

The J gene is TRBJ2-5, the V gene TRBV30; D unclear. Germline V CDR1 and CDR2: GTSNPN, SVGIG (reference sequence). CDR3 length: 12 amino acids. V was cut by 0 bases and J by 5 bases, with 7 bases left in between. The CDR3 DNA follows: TGTGCCTGGAGTGTACGGAGCGAGACCCAGTACTTC. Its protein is CAWSVRSETQYF. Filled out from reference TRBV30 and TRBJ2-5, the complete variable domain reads SQTIHQWPATLVQPVGSPLSLECTVEGTSNPNLYWYRQAAGRGLQLLFYSVGIGQISSEVPQNLSASRPQDRQFILSSKKLLLSDSGFYLCAWSVRSETQYFGPGTRLLVL.

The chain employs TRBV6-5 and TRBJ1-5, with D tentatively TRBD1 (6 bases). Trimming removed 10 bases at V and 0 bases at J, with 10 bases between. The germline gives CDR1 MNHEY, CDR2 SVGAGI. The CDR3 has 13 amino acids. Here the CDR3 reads CATGQLSNQPQHF. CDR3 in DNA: TGTGCCACCGGACAGCTTAGCAATCAGCCCCAGCATTTT.

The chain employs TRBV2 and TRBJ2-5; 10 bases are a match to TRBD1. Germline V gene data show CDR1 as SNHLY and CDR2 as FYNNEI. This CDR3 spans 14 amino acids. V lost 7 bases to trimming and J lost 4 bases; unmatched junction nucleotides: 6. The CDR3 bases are TGTGCCAGCACGGGACAGGGGAATTCAGAGACCCAGTACTTC. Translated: CASTGQGNSETQYF.

CDR3: CASPYEQFF. CDR3 DNA sequence: TGTGCCAGCCCTTATGAGCAGTTCTTC. J is TRBJ2-1 and V is TRBV6-5, with D unclear. The CDR3 covers 9 residues. V gave up 8 bases and J gave up 8 bases, with 4 bases separating them. CDR1 is MNHEY, CDR2 SVGAGI, per germline.

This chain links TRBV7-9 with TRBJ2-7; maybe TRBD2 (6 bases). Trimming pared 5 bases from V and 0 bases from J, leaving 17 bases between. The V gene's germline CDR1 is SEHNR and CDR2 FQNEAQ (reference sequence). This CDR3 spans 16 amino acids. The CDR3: CASSPSLAQSSYEQYF. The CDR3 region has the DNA TGTGCCAGCAGCCCGTCGCTAGCGCAAAGCTCCTACGAGCAGTACTTC.

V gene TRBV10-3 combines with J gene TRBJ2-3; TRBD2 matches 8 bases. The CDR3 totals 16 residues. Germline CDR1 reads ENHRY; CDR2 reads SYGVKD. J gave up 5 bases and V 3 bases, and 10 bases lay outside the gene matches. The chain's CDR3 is CAISETIGRAGDTQYF. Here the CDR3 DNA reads TGTGCCATCAGTGAAACTATCGGGAGGGCCGGAGATACGCAGTATTTT.

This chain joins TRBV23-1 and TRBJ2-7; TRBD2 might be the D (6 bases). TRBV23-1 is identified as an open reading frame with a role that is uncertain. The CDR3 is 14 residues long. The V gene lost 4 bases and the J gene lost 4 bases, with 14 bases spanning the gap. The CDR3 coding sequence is TGCGCCAGCAGTCTTCCGACCGGGACTTACGAGCAGTACTTC. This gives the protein CASSLPTGTYEQYF.

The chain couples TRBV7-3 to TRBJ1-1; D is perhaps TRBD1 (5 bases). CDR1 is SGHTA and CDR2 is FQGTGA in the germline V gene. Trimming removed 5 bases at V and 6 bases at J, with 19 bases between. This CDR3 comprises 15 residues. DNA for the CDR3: TGTGCCAGCAGCCCAAAGGGTGGGGGGATAGCTGAAGCTTTCTTT. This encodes CASSPKGGGIAEAFF.

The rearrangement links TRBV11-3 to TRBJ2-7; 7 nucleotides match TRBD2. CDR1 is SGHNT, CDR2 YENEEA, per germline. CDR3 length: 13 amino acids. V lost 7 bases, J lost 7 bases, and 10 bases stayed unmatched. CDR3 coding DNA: TGTGCCAGCACCAAATCGGGTAGCGGGGAGCAGTACTTC. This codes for CASTKSGSGEQYF.

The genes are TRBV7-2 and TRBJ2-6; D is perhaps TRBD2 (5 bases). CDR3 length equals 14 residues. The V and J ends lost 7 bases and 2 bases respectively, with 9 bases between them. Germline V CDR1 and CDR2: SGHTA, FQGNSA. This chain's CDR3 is CASTGFAGANVLTF. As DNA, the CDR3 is TGTGCCAGCACGGGGTTTGCTGGGGCCAACGTCCTGACTTTC.

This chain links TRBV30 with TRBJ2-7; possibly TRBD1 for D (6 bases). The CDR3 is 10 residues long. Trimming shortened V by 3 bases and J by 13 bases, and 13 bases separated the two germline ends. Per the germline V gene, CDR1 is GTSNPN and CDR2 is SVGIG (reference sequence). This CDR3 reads CAWRGDTFYF. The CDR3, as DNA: TGTGCCTGGAGGGGGGACACCTTCTACTTC.

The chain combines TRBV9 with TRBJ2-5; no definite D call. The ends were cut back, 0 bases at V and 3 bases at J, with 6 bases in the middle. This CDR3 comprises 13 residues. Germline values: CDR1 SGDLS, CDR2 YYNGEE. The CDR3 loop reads CASSVGLEETQYF. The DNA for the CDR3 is TGTGCCAGCAGCGTAGGATTAGAAGAGACCCAGTACTTC.

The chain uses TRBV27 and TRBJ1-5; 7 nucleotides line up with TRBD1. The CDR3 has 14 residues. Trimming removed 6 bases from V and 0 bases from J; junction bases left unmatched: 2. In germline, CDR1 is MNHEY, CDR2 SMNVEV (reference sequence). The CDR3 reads CASRTGFSNQPQHF. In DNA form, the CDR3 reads TGTGCCAGCAGGACAGGGTTTAGCAATCAGCCCCAGCATTTT.

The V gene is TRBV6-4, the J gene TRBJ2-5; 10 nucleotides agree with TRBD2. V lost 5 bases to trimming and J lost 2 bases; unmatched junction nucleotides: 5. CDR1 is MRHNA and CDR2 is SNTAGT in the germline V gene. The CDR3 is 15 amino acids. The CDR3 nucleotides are TGTGCCAGCAGTATACTAGCGGGACCTCAAGAGACCCAGTACTTC. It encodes CASSILAGPQETQYF.

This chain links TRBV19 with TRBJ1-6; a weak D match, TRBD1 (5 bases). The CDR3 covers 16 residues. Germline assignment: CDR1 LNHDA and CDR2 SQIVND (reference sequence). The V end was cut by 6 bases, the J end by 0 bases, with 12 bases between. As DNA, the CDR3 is TGTGCCAGTAGAGGGGTGAGAAGCTCCTATAATTCACCCCTCCACTTT. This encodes CASRGVRSSYNSPLHF.

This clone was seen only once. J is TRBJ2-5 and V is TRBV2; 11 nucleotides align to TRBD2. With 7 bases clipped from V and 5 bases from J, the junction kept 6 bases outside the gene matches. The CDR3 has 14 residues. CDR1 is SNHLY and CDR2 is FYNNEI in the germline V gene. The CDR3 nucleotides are TGTGCCAGCAACATAGCGGGGGGGCGTGAGACCCAGTACTTC. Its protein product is CASNIAGGRETQYF. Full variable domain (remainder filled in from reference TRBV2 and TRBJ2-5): EPEVTQTPSHQVTQMGQEVILRCVPISNHLYFYWYRQILGQKVEFLVSFYNNEISEKSEIFDDQFSVERPDGSNFTLKIRSTKLEDSAMYFCASNIAGGRETQYFGPGTRLLVL.

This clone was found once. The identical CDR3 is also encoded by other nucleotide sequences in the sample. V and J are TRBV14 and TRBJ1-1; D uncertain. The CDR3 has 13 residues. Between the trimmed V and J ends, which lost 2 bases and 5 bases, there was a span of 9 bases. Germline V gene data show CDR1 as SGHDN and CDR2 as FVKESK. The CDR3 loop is CASSQSTRTEAFF. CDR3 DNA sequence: TGTGCCAGCAGCCAATCTACGCGTACTGAAGCTTTCTTT.

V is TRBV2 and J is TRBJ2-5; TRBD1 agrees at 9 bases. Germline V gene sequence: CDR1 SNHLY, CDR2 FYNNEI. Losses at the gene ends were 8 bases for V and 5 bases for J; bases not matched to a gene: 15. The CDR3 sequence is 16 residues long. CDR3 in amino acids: CASRFGATGGGETQYF. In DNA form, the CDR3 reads TGTGCCAGCCGATTCGGGGCTACAGGGGGCGGCGAGACCCAGTACTTC.

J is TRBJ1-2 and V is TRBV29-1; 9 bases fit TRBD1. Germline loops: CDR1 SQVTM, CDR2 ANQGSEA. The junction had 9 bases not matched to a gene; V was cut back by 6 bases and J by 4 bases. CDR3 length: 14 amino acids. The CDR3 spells CSVWTGDYSYGYTF. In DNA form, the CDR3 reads TGCAGCGTATGGACAGGGGATTATAGCTATGGCTACACCTTC.

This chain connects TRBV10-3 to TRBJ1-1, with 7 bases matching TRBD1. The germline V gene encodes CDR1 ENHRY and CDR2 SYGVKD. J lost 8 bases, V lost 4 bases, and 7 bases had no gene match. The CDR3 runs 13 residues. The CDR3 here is CAISGTGDSEAFF. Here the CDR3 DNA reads TGTGCCATCAGTGGGACAGGCGACTCCGAAGCTTTCTTT.

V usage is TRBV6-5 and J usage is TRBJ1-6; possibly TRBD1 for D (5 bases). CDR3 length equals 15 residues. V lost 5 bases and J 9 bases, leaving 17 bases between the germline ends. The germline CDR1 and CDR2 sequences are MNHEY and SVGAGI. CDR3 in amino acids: CASSPSWQGLSPLHF. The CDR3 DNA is TGTGCCAGCAGTCCTAGCTGGCAGGGACTTTCACCCCTCCACTTT.